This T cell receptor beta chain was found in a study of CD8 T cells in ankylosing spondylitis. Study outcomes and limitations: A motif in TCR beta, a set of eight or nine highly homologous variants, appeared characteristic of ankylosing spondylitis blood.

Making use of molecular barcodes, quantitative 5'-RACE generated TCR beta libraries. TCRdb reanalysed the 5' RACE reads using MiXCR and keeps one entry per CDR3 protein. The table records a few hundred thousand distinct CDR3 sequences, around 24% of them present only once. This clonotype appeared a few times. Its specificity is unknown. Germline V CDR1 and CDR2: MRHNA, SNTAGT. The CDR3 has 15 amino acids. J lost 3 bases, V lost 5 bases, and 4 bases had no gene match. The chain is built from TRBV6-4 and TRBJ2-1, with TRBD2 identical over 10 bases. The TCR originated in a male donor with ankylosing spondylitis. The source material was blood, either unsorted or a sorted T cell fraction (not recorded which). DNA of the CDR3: TGTGCCAGCAGTCAACTAGCGGGACGCTACAATGAGCAGTTCTTC. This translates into CASSQLAGRYNEQFF.